This note documents a single T cell receptor beta chain sequence. This specimen comes from a study of blood T cell repertoires in COVID-19. Study background: From T cells, B-cell-depleted T cells, or PBMCs came the material, which was cDNA or gDNA.

TCRdb's copy holds only in-frame clones and misses some; the assay was immunoSEQ multiplex PCR. The table shows 200,000 to 300,000 clones, with approximately 85% occurring only once. Trimming pared 5 bases from V and 5 bases from J, leaving 4 bases between. The CDR3 runs 11 residues. J is TRBJ2-1 and V is TRBV12-3 or TRBV12-4; D remains unclear. The origin of this receptor is a man aged 50-60 years with acute or convalescent COVID-19. Sequencing input: peripheral blood. The chain's CDR3 is CASSTNNEQFF. The CDR3 DNA reads TGTGCCAGCAGTACTAACAATGAGCAGTTCTTC.